These 27 T cell receptor beta chains were sequenced from one sample in a study of cytomegalovirus exposure and HLA in healthy donors. Primers included in the PCR were 60 Vbeta and 13 Jbeta primers. Some clones are missing from TCRdb's copy, which holds only in-frame ones; the method was immunoSEQ multiplex PCR. The table for this sample gives approximately 52,000 clones. Sequences were obtained from PBMCs. The receptors were sampled from a woman aged 60-75 years in good health and CMV-seropositive.

The chain uses TRBV10-1 and TRBJ2-3; tentative D call: TRBD2 (5 bases). The germline V and J ends were trimmed by 5 bases and 1 base, with 16 bases remaining between them. Germline lookup yields CDR1 WNHNN and CDR2 SYGVQD (reference sequence). The CDR3 has 16 residues. The CDR3 is CASSFGLSSGTDTQYF. In nucleotides, the CDR3 is TGCGCCAGCAGTTTCGGACTTTCCAGCGGCACAGATACGCAGTATTTT.

This sequence joins TRBV29-1 and TRBJ2-5, with D maybe TRBD1 (5 bases). Matching the DNA end better, TRBJ2-7 makes the J call doubtful. Germline CDR1 SQVTM, CDR2 ANQGSEA. This CDR3 contains 15 residues. The CDR3 DNA reads as TGCAGCGTTGATGCATCCAGGGAAGGTTTGAACGAGCAGTACTTC. Translation gives CSVDASREGLNEQYF.

The CDR3 bases are TGCGCCAGCAGCCAAGGGGACAGGGACTACAATGAGCAGTTCTTC. Its protein is CASSQGDRDYNEQFF. The J gene is TRBJ2-1, the V gene TRBV4-1, with 9 positions matching TRBD1. The CDR3 is 15 amino acids. Germline CDR1 reads MGHRA; CDR2 reads YSYEKL. After removal of 1 base from V and 3 bases from J, the junction contained 1 base not matched to a gene.

The chain is built from TRBV7-2 and TRBJ2-1; TRBD2 agrees at 8 bases. The trim removed 5 bases at V and 6 bases at J, leaving 9 bases unmatched. Germline V gene lookup returns CDR1 SGHTA and CDR2 FQGNSA. The CDR3 contains 15 residues. CDR3 residues: CASSPGLESVNEQFF. The CDR3 coding sequence is TGTGCCAGCAGCCCGGGACTAGAAAGTGTCAATGAGCAGTTCTTC.

The chain links TRBV28 to TRBJ2-5; 15 nucleotides align to TRBD2. The CDR3 contains 16 residues. Germline CDR1 is MDHEN and CDR2 is SYDVKM. V was clipped by 6 bases and J by 2 bases; unmatched bases: 4. CDR3 amino acids: CASRAGLAGGQETQYF. In DNA form, the CDR3 reads TGTGCCAGCAGGGCCGGACTAGCGGGGGGGCAAGAGACCCAGTACTTC.

This sequence joins TRBV7-8 and TRBJ2-3; 7 bases agree with TRBD2. V lost 3 bases, J lost 2 bases, and 5 bases stayed unmatched. Germline V gene lookup returns CDR1 SGHVS and CDR2 FQNEAQ. The CDR3 spans 15 residues. For the CDR3, the DNA is TGTGCCAGCAGCTTCCAGCGGGGAGACACAGATACGCAGTATTTT. It translates to CASSFQRGDTDTQYF.

This chain links TRBV7-9 with TRBJ1-1; D possibly corresponds to TRBD1 (5 bases). CDR3 length: 13 residues. In germline, CDR1 is SEHNR, CDR2 FQNEAQ (reference sequence). Trimming stripped 2 bases from V and 6 bases from J, with 10 bases between. In DNA, the CDR3 is TGTGCCAGCAGCTTATCTGTAGGGGCTGAAGCTTTCTTT. Amino acid sequence: CASSLSVGAEAFF.

The V and J genes are TRBV6-5 and TRBJ1-5; 7 bases are a match to TRBD1. From germline, CDR1 is MNHEY and CDR2 SVGAGI. Trimming cost V 11 bases and J 1 base; bases outside gene matches: 11. The CDR3 consists of 15 residues. CDR3 loop: CAGYRGSWSNQPQHF. DNA for the CDR3: TGTGCCGGCTACAGGGGATCATGGAGCAATCAGCCCCAGCATTTT.

The chain couples TRBV7-2 to TRBJ1-6; maybe TRBD1 (5 bases). This CDR3 spans 15 amino acids. The germline V gene encodes CDR1 SGHTA and CDR2 FQGNSA. Trimming left V 8 bases short and J 7 bases short, with 18 bases between. This chain's CDR3 is CASQAGPGANSPLHF. In nucleotides, the CDR3 is TGTGCCAGCCAAGCGGGCCCCGGGGCAAATTCACCCCTCCACTTT.

V usage is TRBV6-6 and J usage is TRBJ1-2, with D hard to call. The CDR3 runs to 13 residues. Germline V CDR1 and CDR2: MNHNY, SVGAGI (reference sequence). V was cut by 8 bases and J by 0 bases, with 10 bases left in between. CDR3 in DNA: TGTGCCAGCTTAGTCCGTTCTAACTATGGCTACACCTTC. This gives the protein CASLVRSNYGYTF.

The chain is built from TRBV5-1 and TRBJ2-2; possibly TRBD1 for D (5 bases). The CDR3 totals 17 residues. V was trimmed by 4 bases and J by 1 base, leaving 17 bases between them. The germline CDR1 and CDR2 sequences are SGHRS and YFSETQ. The CDR3 nucleotides read TGCGCCAGCAGCGCCCAGCCAGGGCAGGGGAACACCGGGGAGCTGTTTTTT. Translation: CASSAQPGQGNTGELFF.

By frequency, this clone registers large. The chain uses TRBV29-1 and TRBJ2-5; 12 bases are shared with TRBD2. Losses at the gene ends were 7 bases for V and 4 bases for J; bases not matched to a gene: 13. Germline values: CDR1 SQVTM, CDR2 ANQGSEA. This CDR3 spans 16 amino acids. The CDR3 nucleotides read TGCAGCGCTGCGGGTCTAGCGGGGGGGCAGGGAGAGACCCAGTACTTC. Residues: CSAAGLAGGQGETQYF. Filled out from reference TRBV29-1 and TRBJ2-5, the complete variable domain reads SAVISQKPSRDICQRGTSLTIQCQVDSQVTMMFWYRQQPGQSLTLIATANQGSEATYESGFVIDKFPISRPNLTFSTLTVSNMSPEDSSIYLCSAAGLAGGQGETQYFGPGTRLLVL.

The chain is built from TRBV20-1 and TRBJ2-7; D unresolved. V lost 4 bases to trimming and J lost 7 bases, with 11 bases between them. The CDR3 has 11 amino acids. Germline values: CDR1 DFQATT, CDR2 SNEGSKA (reference sequence). The CDR3 reads CSATGLVEQYF. The CDR3 DNA follows: TGCAGTGCTACCGGTCTAGTGGAGCAGTACTTC.

This chain joins TRBV5-1 and TRBJ2-3, with D possibly matching TRBD1 (7 bases). The germline CDR1 and CDR2 sequences are SGHRS and YFSETQ. The CDR3 spans 13 residues. V was shortened by 5 bases and J by 3 bases, with 10 bases between the two germline ends. The CDR3 coding sequence is TGCGCCAGCAGGCCAGGGGGGACAGATACGCAGTATTTT. Translating it yields CASRPGGTDTQYF.

The V gene is TRBV13, the J gene TRBJ2-7, with D possibly matching TRBD1 (6 bases). This CDR3 is built from 15 residues. Per germline, CDR1 PRHDT and CDR2 FYEKMQ (reference sequence). V lost 5 bases to trimming and J lost 3 bases, with 17 bases between them. The CDR3, as DNA: TGTGCCAGCAGCCTAGAGGGACATCAAAACTACGAGCAGTACTTC. Translation: CASSLEGHQNYEQYF.

CDR3 nucleotide sequence: TGTGCCAGCACCCGCCGGGATGAGCAGTTCTTC. Translating gives CASTRRDEQFF. The V and J genes are TRBV6-6 and TRBJ2-1; no reliable D call. Deletions cut 7 bases from V and 8 bases from J, with 9 bases between. CDR3 size: 11 residues. The germline V gene has CDR1 MNHNY and CDR2 SVGAGI (reference sequence).

V gene TRBV19 combines with J gene TRBJ1-4; D is unresolved. This CDR3 contains 14 residues. CDR1 and CDR2 from the germline V gene are LNHDA and SQIVND (reference sequence). The germline V and J ends were trimmed by 3 bases and 7 bases, with 12 bases remaining between them. The CDR3 bases are TGTGCCAGTAGTATTGGTTTGGGAGGTGAAAAACTGTTTTTT. Amino acid sequence: CASSIGLGGEKLFF.

About this clone: At one boundary the junction diverges from the germline segment, which might be a read error. The same CDR3 arises from other DNA sequences in this sample as well. The chain couples TRBV29-1 to TRBJ1-2; possibly TRBD1 for D (5 bases). The germline gives CDR1 SQVTM, CDR2 ANQGSEA. This CDR3 has 14 residues. CDR3 sequence (DNA): TGCAGCGTTGGCTGGCAGGGAAAGGACTACGGCTACACCTTC. Residues: CSVGWQGKDYGYTF.

V is TRBV5-1 and J is TRBJ1-3, with 8 bases identical to TRBD1. V lost 4 bases to trimming and J lost 4 bases; unmatched junction nucleotides: 10. The CDR3 contains 16 residues. Germline V lookup: CDR1 SGHRS, CDR2 YFSETQ. Here the CDR3 reads CASSGETGVGGNTIYF. CDR3 sequence (DNA): TGCGCCAGCAGCGGAGAGACAGGGGTTGGCGGAAACACCATATATTTT.

This chain links TRBV19 with TRBJ2-7; 8 bases fit TRBD1. V lost 3 bases to trimming and J lost 1 base; unmatched junction nucleotides: 5. Per the germline V gene, CDR1 is LNHDA and CDR2 is SQIVND (reference sequence). This CDR3 has 15 residues. CDR3 nucleotides: TGTGCCAGTAGTATTAAGGGACAGGAATCCTACGAGCAGTACTTC. Protein: CASSIKGQESYEQYF. The variable domain in full, with the rest retrieved from reference TRBV19 and TRBJ2-7, is DGGITQSPKYLFRKEGQNVTLSCEQNLNHDAMYWYRQDPGQGLRLIYYSQIVNDFQKGDIAEGYSVSREKKESFPLTVTSAQKNPTAFYLCASSIKGQESYEQYFGPGTRLTVT.

This sequence joins TRBV5-1 and TRBJ1-1, with a tentative D call TRBD1 (6 bases). The germline CDR1 and CDR2 sequences are SGHRS and YFSETQ. Between the trimmed V and J ends, which lost 0 bases and 4 bases, there was a span of 13 bases. This CDR3 is built from 15 residues. The CDR3 nucleotides read TGCGCCAGCAGCTTGGAGGTGACAGGACGCACTGAAGCTTTCTTT. This gives the protein CASSLEVTGRTEAFF.

This rearrangement joins TRBV2 to TRBJ1-1, with TRBD1 matching over 7 bases. Germline lookup yields CDR1 SNHLY and CDR2 FYNNEI. The CDR3 runs 14 residues. V was clipped by 4 bases and J by 1 base; unmatched bases: 3. The CDR3 DNA follows: TGTGCCAGCAGTGGACAGGGTAGGAACACTGAAGCTTTCTTT. This gives the protein CASSGQGRNTEAFF.

The V call is TRBV5-1, the J call TRBJ2-3; 7 bases fit TRBD2. V lost 4 bases, J lost 6 bases, and 14 bases stayed unmatched. This CDR3 has 16 residues. Germline V gene lookup returns CDR1 SGHRS and CDR2 YFSETQ. The DNA of the CDR3 is TGCGCCAGCAGCAACGCCGGGGGGACGGGCCACGATACGCAGTATTTT. Its protein is CASSNAGGTGHDTQYF.

The chain links TRBV7-9 to TRBJ2-3, with TRBD2 identical over 13 bases. Germline values: CDR1 SEHNR, CDR2 FQNEAQ (reference sequence). The CDR3 is 17 residues long. Trimming removed 3 bases from V and 2 bases from J; junction bases left unmatched: 5. CDR3: CASSFPLAGGNTDTQYF. The DNA of the CDR3 is TGTGCCAGCAGCTTCCCACTAGCGGGGGGGAACACAGATACGCAGTATTTT. The full variable domain, rest sourced from reference TRBV7-9 and TRBJ2-3, is DTGVSQNPRHKITKRGQNVTFRCDPISEHNRLYWYRQTLGQGPEFLTYFQNEAQLEKSRLLSDRFSAERPKGSFSTLEIQRTEQGDSAMYLCASSFPLAGGNTDTQYFGPGTRLTVL.

The J gene is TRBJ2-3, the V gene TRBV5-8; possible D gene TRBD2, 5 bases. The V end was cut by 7 bases, the J end by 5 bases, with 17 bases between. Germline V gives CDR1 SGHTS, CDR2 YDEGEE. The CDR3 spans 14 residues. The CDR3 here is CASRTRYGIDTQYF. CDR3 in DNA: TGTGCCAGCCGGACTCGTTACGGTATAGATACGCAGTATTTT.

This chain links TRBV2 with TRBJ1-5, with 7 bases aligning to TRBD1. V gave up 7 bases and J gave up 6 bases; unmatched junction bases: 9. This CDR3 has 14 residues. Germline CDR1 reads SNHLY; CDR2 reads FYNNEI. The CDR3 spells CASMERGGGQPQHF. CDR3 DNA: TGTGCCAGCATGGAAAGAGGGGGCGGTCAGCCCCAGCATTTT.

The CDR3 protein is CASSLLARSSTDTQYF. CDR3 in DNA: TGTGCCAGCAGTTTATTGGCACGCTCTAGCACAGATACGCAGTATTTT. J is TRBJ2-3 and V is TRBV28; no reliable D call. The CDR3 contains 16 residues. Trimming stripped 1 base from V and 0 bases from J, with 11 bases between. Germline assignment: CDR1 MDHEN and CDR2 SYDVKM.